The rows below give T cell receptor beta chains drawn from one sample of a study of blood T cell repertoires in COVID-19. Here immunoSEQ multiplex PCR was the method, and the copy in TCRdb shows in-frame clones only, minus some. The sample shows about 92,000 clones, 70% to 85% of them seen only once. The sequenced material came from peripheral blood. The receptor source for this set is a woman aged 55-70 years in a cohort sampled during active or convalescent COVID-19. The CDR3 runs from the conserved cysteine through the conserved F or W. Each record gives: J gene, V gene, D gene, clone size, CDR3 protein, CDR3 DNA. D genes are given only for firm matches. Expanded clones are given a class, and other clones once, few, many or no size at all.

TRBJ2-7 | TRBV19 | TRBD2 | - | CASSILRGGSHEQYF | TGTGCCAGTAGTATATTACGGGGGGGGAGCCACGAGCAGTACTTC
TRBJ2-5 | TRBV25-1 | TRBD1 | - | CASRTGAQETQYF | TGTGCCAGCAGAACAGGGGCCCAAGAGACCCAGTACTTC
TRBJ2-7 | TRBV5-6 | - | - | CASSPVGEWDEQYF | TGTGCCAGCAGCCCCGTCGGAGAGTGGGACGAGCAGTACTTC
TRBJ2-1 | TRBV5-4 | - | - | CASSFGVVLDEQFF | TGTGCCAGCAGCTTCGGGGTTGTTTTGGATGAGCAGTTCTTC
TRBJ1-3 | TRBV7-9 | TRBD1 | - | CASSRTGVRGNTIYF | TGTGCCAGCAGCCGAACAGGGGTGCGGGGAAACACCATATATTTT
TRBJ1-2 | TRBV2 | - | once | CASSKGRGYGYTF | TGTGCCAGCAGCAAAGGACGGGGCTATGGCTACACCTTC
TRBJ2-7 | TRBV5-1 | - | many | CASSLLTGLYEQYF | TGCGCCAGCAGCTTGTTGACAGGCCTCTACGAGCAGTACTTC
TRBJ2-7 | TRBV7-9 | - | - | CASSKPGALIYEQYF | TGTGCCAGCAGCAAACCCGGAGCCCTTATCTACGAGCAGTACTTC
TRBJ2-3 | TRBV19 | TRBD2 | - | CASSIGLAATDTQYF | TGTGCCAGTAGTATCGGACTAGCGGCCACAGATACGCAGTATTTT
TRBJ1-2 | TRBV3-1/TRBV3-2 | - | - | CASSQDRQGNYGYTF | TGTGCCAGCAGCCAAGATCGGCAGGGCAACTATGGCTACACCTTC
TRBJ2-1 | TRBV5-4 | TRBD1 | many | CASSFDLTGGYNEQFF | TGTGCCAGCAGCTTTGACCTTACAGGGGGATACAATGAGCAGTTCTTC
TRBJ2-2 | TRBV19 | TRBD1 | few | CASSTLTGASTGELFF | TGTGCCAGTAGTACTCTGACAGGGGCCTCCACCGGGGAGCTGTTTTTT
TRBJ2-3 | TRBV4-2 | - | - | CASSQDEGTDTQYF | TGTGCCAGCAGCCAAGATGAGGGAACAGATACGCAGTATTTT
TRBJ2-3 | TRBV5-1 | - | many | CASSFYLGGTDTQYF | TGCGCCAGCAGCTTCTATTTGGGCGGGACAGATACGCAGTATTTT
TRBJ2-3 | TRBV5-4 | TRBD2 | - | CASSLSSGGADTQYF | TGTGCCAGCAGCTTAAGTAGCGGGGGGGCAGATACGCAGTATTTT
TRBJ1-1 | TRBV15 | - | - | CATSRRRRPRNTEAFF | TGTGCCACCAGCAGACGGCGGCGTCCGAGAAACACTGAAGCTTTCTTT
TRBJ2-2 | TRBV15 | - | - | CATRSWEKGTGELFF | TGTGCCACCAGGAGTTGGGAGAAGGGTACCGGGGAGCTGTTTTTT
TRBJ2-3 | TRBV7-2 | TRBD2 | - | CASSLARGLAGSSTDTQYF | TGTGCCAGCAGCTTAGCTCGGGGACTAGCGGGGTCTAGCACAGATACGCAGTATTTT
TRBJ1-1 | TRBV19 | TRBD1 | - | CASSIPNRGAEAFF | TGTGCCAGTAGTATCCCTAACAGGGGAGCTGAAGCTTTCTTT
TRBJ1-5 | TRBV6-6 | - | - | CASSRSTGPHNQPQHF | TGTGCCAGCAGCCGATCTACAGGGCCTCACAATCAGCCCCAGCATTTT
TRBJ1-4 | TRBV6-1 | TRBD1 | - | CASSEPGTENEKLFF | TGTGCCAGCAGTGAACCCGGGACAGAAAATGAAAAACTGTTTTTT
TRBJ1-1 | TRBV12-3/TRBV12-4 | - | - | CASSLRGVTEAFF | TGTGCCAGCAGTCTCAGGGGCGTCACTGAAGCTTTCTTT
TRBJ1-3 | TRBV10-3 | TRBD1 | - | CASRQGATGNTIYF | TGTGCCTCCAGACAGGGGGCTACTGGAAACACCATATATTTT
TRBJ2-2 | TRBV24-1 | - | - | CATMSALQNTGELFF | TGTGCCACCATGTCCGCACTCCAGAACACCGGGGAGCTGTTTTTT
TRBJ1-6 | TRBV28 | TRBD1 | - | CASSLGTGISYNSPLHF | TGTGCCAGCAGTTTAGGGACAGGGATCTCCTATAATTCACCCCTCCACTTT
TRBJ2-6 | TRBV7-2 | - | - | CASSSPLLSGANVLTF | TGTGCCAGCAGCTCCCCACTCCTCTCTGGGGCCAACGTCCTGACTTTC